The clone carrying this TCR beta chain was picked up many times. V dropped 0 bases and J dropped 7 bases, with 8 bases sitting between them. CDR1 is SGDLS, CDR2 YYNGEE, per germline. This CDR3 has 13 amino acids. The data originate from a study of breast tumors, draining lymph nodes, adjacent tissues. Samples came from axillary lymph nodes draining the breast cancer. TCRdb re-called the multiplex PCR reads with MiXCR, one entry per CDR3 protein. The table has some 200,000 distinct CDR3 sequences, approximately 31% seen once. The source is a female donor with breast cancer. Some clones in this sample may be carry-over from other donors' samples. The sequencing input was axillary lymph node tissue. The V call is TRBV9, the J call TRBJ2-1; no definite D call. CDR3 nucleotide sequence: TGTGCCAGCAGCGTAGGCCTTCGGAATGAGCAGTTCTTC. It yields the protein CASSVGLRNEQFF.